The 20 T cell receptor beta chains in this list originate from one sample, sequenced in a study of OX40 agonist ivuxolimab in advanced cancers. Clones were read by immunoSEQ multiplex PCR, and TCRdb kept only the in-frame ones, dropping some. The table lists roughly 76,000 clones, around 87% of them singletons. The source material was CD4+ or CD8+ T cells sorted from blood, sampled in a trial of the OX40 agonist ivuxolimab. These receptors originate from an adult with an advanced solid tumor such as melanoma, head and neck, liver or kidney cancer.

This clone was seen only once. This rearrangement joins TRBV7-9 to TRBJ1-2, with a weak D call TRBD1 (5 bases). V dropped 5 bases and J dropped 8 bases, with 18 bases sitting between them. In germline, CDR1 is SEHNR, CDR2 FQNEAQ (reference sequence). The CDR3 totals 14 residues. CDR3 sequence reads: CASSPGQGNRGYTF. In nucleotides, the CDR3 is TGTGCCAGCAGCCCCGGGCAGGGTAATAGGGGCTACACCTTC. The whole variable domain, remainder taken from reference TRBV7-9 and TRBJ1-2, is DTGVSQNPRHKITKRGQNVTFRCDPISEHNRLYWYRQTLGQGPEFLTYFQNEAQLEKSRLLSDRFSAERPKGSFSTLEIQRTEQGDSAMYLCASSPGQGNRGYTFGSGTRLTVV.

The genes are TRBV5-1 and TRBJ1-2; 9 bases fit TRBD1. There are 15 residues in the CDR3. Germline CDR1 and CDR2: SGHRS and YFSETQ. V dropped 4 bases and J dropped 4; count of bases not matched to a gene: 8. DNA of the CDR3: TGCGCCAGCAGCCAAGGGACAGGGAAAGGCTATGGCTACACCTTC. It translates to CASSQGTGKGYGYTF.

The J gene is TRBJ2-1, the V gene TRBV11-2; D unresolved. The V and J ends lost 5 bases and 4 bases respectively, with 9 bases between them. CDR3 length: 13 amino acids. CDR1 and CDR2 from the germline V gene are SGHAT and FQNNGV. DNA for the CDR3: TGTGCCAGCAGCCAGGAACTATACAATGAGCAGTTCTTC. Protein product: CASSQELYNEQFF.

The chain carries TRBV19 and TRBJ2-1; 11 positions agree with TRBD1. The ends lost 4 bases at V and 7 bases at J; junction bases unmatched: 12. CDR3 length equals 17 residues. Germline V gene lookup returns CDR1 LNHDA and CDR2 SQIVND (reference sequence). CDR3 in amino acids: CASSKGDRGRYRNEQFF. DNA of the CDR3: TGTGCCAGTAGTAAAGGGGACAGGGGGAGGTACCGGAATGAGCAGTTCTTC.

The chain carries TRBV9 and TRBJ1-3, with 8 bases identical to TRBD1. V lost 3 bases, J lost 0 bases, and 2 bases stayed unmatched. CDR1 SGDLS and CDR2 YYNGEE come from the germline V gene. The CDR3 spans 15 residues. As DNA, the CDR3 is TGTGCCAGCAGCGCGGGGACAGGCTCTGGAAACACCATATATTTT. Its protein is CASSAGTGSGNTIYF.

V gene TRBV5-1 combines with J gene TRBJ2-1; TRBD2 matches 8 bases. V shed 2 bases, J shed 2 bases, and the junction held 9 bases outside the gene matches. The CDR3 has 17 residues. CDR1 and CDR2 (germline): SGHRS, YFSETQ. The chain's CDR3 is CASSFPPRGLAYNEQFF. The CDR3, as DNA: TGCGCCAGCAGCTTCCCCCCAAGGGGACTAGCCTACAATGAGCAGTTCTTC.

The V gene is TRBV28, the J gene TRBJ1-1; maybe TRBD1 (5 bases). CDR1 is MDHEN, CDR2 SYDVKM, per germline. Trimming removed 8 bases at V and 4 bases at J, with 11 bases between. The length of the CDR3 is 12 residues. The CDR3 DNA is TGTGCCAGCGGGGGGGGAGGCACTGAAGCTTTCTTT. Its protein is CASGGGGTEAFF.

The CDR3 loop reads CASSHRGGKLFF. The DNA of the CDR3 is TGTGCCAGCAGCCACCGGGGGGGAAAACTGTTTTTT. The J gene is TRBJ1-4, the V gene TRBV5-6; D may be TRBD1 (5 bases). The V end was cut by 4 bases, the J end by 10 bases, with 11 bases between. Germline V gene data show CDR1 as SGHDT and CDR2 as YYEEEE. The CDR3 has 12 residues.

The gene calls are TRBV14 and TRBJ1-2, with D perhaps TRBD1 (5 bases). V lost 0 bases, J lost 2 bases, and 10 bases lay in between. CDR1 and CDR2 (germline): SGHDN, FVKESK. The CDR3 is 15 amino acids. The CDR3, as DNA: TGTGCCAGCAGCCAAGATGGACAACCAAACTATGGCTACACCTTC. Its protein is CASSQDGQPNYGYTF. The variable domain in full, with the rest retrieved from reference TRBV14 and TRBJ1-2, is EAGVTQFPSHSVIEKGQTVTLRCDPISGHDNLYWYRRVMGKEIKFLLHFVKESKQDESGMPNNRFLAERTGGTYSTLKVQPAELEDSGVYFCASSQDGQPNYGYTFGSGTRLTVV.

This chain links TRBV27 with TRBJ2-1; 14 bases agree with TRBD2. The CDR3 has 19 residues. Germline V gene data show CDR1 as MNHEY and CDR2 as SMNVEV (reference sequence). V lost 0 bases and J lost 7; bases outside the gene matches: 11. The CDR3 sequence is CASSLSTPGLAGVSNEQFF. DNA of the CDR3: TGTGCCAGCAGTTTATCAACCCCGGGACTAGCGGGAGTATCTAATGAGCAGTTCTTC.

CDR3: CASSPPSTSSNQPQHF. CDR3 sequence (DNA): TGTGCCAGCTCACCACCGAGCACCTCAAGCAATCAGCCCCAGCATTTT. This rearrangement joins TRBV18 to TRBJ1-5, with no clear D. CDR3 length equals 16 residues. Trimming left V 0 bases short and J 1 base short, with 10 bases between. CDR1 and CDR2 (germline): KGHSH, LQKENI.

In this sample, this clone turned up once. V usage is TRBV5-1 and J usage is TRBJ2-5, with 12 nucleotides matching TRBD2. The germline CDR1 and CDR2 sequences are SGHRS and YFSETQ. This CDR3 contains 17 residues. Unmatched junction bases numbered 8, after V lost 0 bases and J lost 5 bases. CDR3 nucleotides: TGCGCCAGCAGCTTGGCCGCGTCTAGCGGGGGGGCGGAGACCCAGTACTTC. As protein: CASSLAASSGGAETQYF. Based on the CDR3 plus reference TRBV5-1 and TRBJ2-5, the full variable domain is KAGVTQTPRYLIKTRGQQVTLSCSPISGHRSVSWYQQTPGQGLQFLFEYFSETQRNKGNFPGRFSGRQFSNSRSEMNVSTLELGDSALYLCASSLAASSGGAETQYFGPGTRLLVL.

The chain employs TRBV5-6 and TRBJ2-7; D remains ambiguous. Germline CDR1 reads SGHDT; CDR2 reads YYEEEE. The CDR3 has 13 residues. V was cut by 0 bases and J by 2 bases, with 6 bases left in between. CDR3 region: CASSLEFTYEQYF. CDR3 coding DNA: TGTGCCAGCAGCTTGGAGTTCACCTACGAGCAGTACTTC. The whole variable domain, filled in from reference TRBV5-6 and TRBJ2-7, reads DAGVTQSPTHLIKTRGQQVTLRCSPKSGHDTVSWYQQALGQGPQFIFQYYEEEERQRGNFPDRFSGHQFPNYSSELNVNALLLGDSALYLCASSLEFTYEQYFGPGTRLTVT.

The J gene is TRBJ1-2, the V gene TRBV10-1; no firm D call. The CDR3 runs to 11 residues. From germline, CDR1 is WNHNN and CDR2 SYGVQD (reference sequence). Trimming stripped 6 bases from V and 9 bases from J, with 11 bases between. The CDR3 DNA reads TGCGCCAGCAGCTCTCAACGGAGCTACACCTTC. Its protein product is CASSSQRSYTF.

The rearrangement joins TRBV10-3 to TRBJ1-5, with 8 bases that match TRBD1. The V segment lost 7 bases and the J segment 5 bases; nucleotides outside the gene matches: 7. CDR1 ENHRY and CDR2 SYGVKD come from the germline V gene. The CDR3 extends over 14 amino acids. The CDR3 is CAITKGQGDQPQHF. The CDR3 nucleotides read TGTGCCATCACTAAAGGACAGGGAGATCAGCCCCAGCATTTT.

The chain recombines TRBV2 with TRBJ2-7, with 8 nucleotides matching TRBD1. Germline CDR1 reads SNHLY; CDR2 reads FYNNEI. J lost 5 bases, V lost 4 bases, and 1 base had no gene match. The length of the CDR3 is 12 residues. The CDR3 protein is CASSGTGNEQYF. As DNA, the CDR3 is TGTGCCAGCAGTGGGACAGGGAACGAGCAGTACTTC.

The chain employs TRBV7-6 and TRBJ1-4; D unresolved. CDR3 size: 19 residues. The V end lost 5 bases, the J end lost 8 bases, and 30 bases lay between the germline ends. Germline CDR1 is SGHVS and CDR2 is FNYEAQ. The CDR3 loop is CASSLEPIARGSSSEKLFF. In DNA, the CDR3 is TGTGCCAGCAGCCTAGAACCTATAGCACGGGGTTCATCCAGCGAAAAACTGTTTTTT.

The V and J genes are TRBV6-5 and TRBJ2-6, with D maybe TRBD1 (6 bases). Deletions cut 6 bases from V and 1 base from J, with 10 bases between. There are 15 residues in the CDR3. Germline V gives CDR1 MNHEY, CDR2 SVGAGI. The CDR3 protein is CASSTQGSGANVLTF. Here the CDR3 DNA reads TGTGCCAGCAGCACACAGGGATCTGGGGCCAACGTCCTGACTTTC.

The CDR3 loop is CASSESFSGNTIYF. The CDR3 region has the DNA TGTGCCAGCAGTGAGTCCTTCTCTGGAAACACCATATATTTT. V gene TRBV28 combines with J gene TRBJ1-3; D not certain. The CDR3 consists of 14 residues. Looked up from germline, CDR1 is MDHEN and CDR2 is SYDVKM. The ends were cut back, 5 bases at V and 0 bases at J, with 8 bases in the middle. Based on the CDR3 plus reference TRBV28 and TRBJ1-3, the full variable domain is DVKVTQSSRYLVKRTGEKVFLECVQDMDHENMFWYRQDPGLGLRLIYFSYDVKMKEKGDIPEGYSVSREKKERFSLILESASTNQTSMYLCASSESFSGNTIYFGEGSWLTVV.

V and J are TRBV18 and TRBJ2-7; 7 bases fit TRBD2. Losses at the gene ends were 6 bases for V and 0 bases for J; bases not matched to a gene: 8. The CDR3 is 15 amino acids. Germline V lookup: CDR1 KGHSH, CDR2 LQKENI. The CDR3 DNA sequence: TGTGCCAGCTCCCCTTCTAGCGGAAGCTCCTACGAGCAGTACTTC. It is translated as CASSPSSGSSYEQYF.